This is a list of T cell receptor beta chains from one sample in a study of blood T cell repertoires in COVID-19. The table came from immunoSEQ multiplex PCR; TCRdb's copy has only in-frame clones and leaves some out. This sample has around 250,000 clones, with about 82% found just once. Source material: peripheral blood. The receptors originated from a man aged 80 or over with acute or convalescent COVID-19. Each CDR3 is given with its conserved first and last residue. A D gene is named only where the DNA matches it firmly. Clone size is stated in some rows and not others, as once, few, many or a class when expanded.

J gene,clone size,V gene,D gene,CDR3 protein,CDR3 DNA
TRBJ1-2,once,TRBV14,NA,CASSLPGGSSYGYTF,TGTGCCAGCAGCCTCCCTGGAGGGAGCAGTTATGGCTACACCTTC
TRBJ2-7,NA,TRBV6-5,NA,CASRANGPREQYF,TGTGCCAGCAGAGCGAATGGTCCACGCGAGCAGTACTTC
TRBJ2-7,NA,TRBV14,NA,CASSLQTISYEQYF,TGTGCCAGCAGCCTTCAGACAATTTCCTACGAGCAGTACTTC
TRBJ2-7,NA,TRBV5-1,TRBD1,CASSPGLLTGGGNEQYF,TGCGCCAGCAGCCCAGGTCTACTCACAGGGGGCGGGAACGAGCAGTACTTC
TRBJ1-3,NA,TRBV19,TRBD1,CAIRDRGPGNTIYF,TGTGCCATCCGGGACAGGGGGCCTGGAAACACCATATATTTT
TRBJ2-4,NA,TRBV21-1,NA,CASSIPSPAKNIQYF,TGTGCCAGCAGCATTCCCTCTCCAGCCAAAAACATTCAGTACTTC
TRBJ2-1,NA,TRBV27,TRBD2,CASCPLSSGRSDEQFF,TGTGCCAGCTGCCCTTTGAGTAGCGGGAGATCTGATGAGCAGTTCTTC
TRBJ2-1,NA,TRBV28,TRBD2,CASNPLAGGSYNEQFF,TGTGCCAGCAACCCCCTGGCGGGAGGCTCCTACAATGAGCAGTTCTTC
TRBJ2-1,NA,TRBV5-5,NA,CASSLAGVNEQFF,TGTGCCAGCAGCTTGGCGGGGGTCAATGAGCAGTTCTTC
TRBJ2-1,NA,TRBV7-3,TRBD1,CASSLHRGDNEQFF,TGTGCCAGCAGCTTACACAGGGGGGACAATGAGCAGTTCTTC
TRBJ1-2,once,TRBV3-1/TRBV3-2,NA,CASSQLDTNYGYTF,TGTGCCAGCAGCCAACTGGACACGAACTATGGCTACACCTTC
TRBJ1-2,NA,TRBV4-1,TRBD1,CASSQQNRGVNYGYTF,TGCGCCAGCAGCCAACAGAACAGGGGAGTCAACTATGGCTACACCTTC
TRBJ2-2,NA,TRBV24-1,TRBD2,CATSEYGTSGVGELFF,TGTGCCACCAGTGAATACGGGACTAGCGGGGTCGGGGAGCTGTTTTTT
TRBJ1-6,few,TRBV27,NA,CASSFVGSPLHF,TGTGCCAGCAGTTTTGTGGGCTCACCCCTCCACTTT
TRBJ2-3,NA,TRBV4-1,TRBD2,CASSRLGPGGPNTQYF,TGCGCCAGCAGCCGCCTAGGTCCGGGAGGGCCCAATACGCAGTATTTT
TRBJ2-1,NA,TRBV12-3/TRBV12-4,TRBD1,CASGGQLYNEQFF,TGTGCCAGCGGGGGACAGCTATACAATGAGCAGTTCTTC
TRBJ2-3,NA,TRBV9,TRBD2,CASSVGGGAADTQYF,TGTGCCAGCAGCGTGGGCGGGGGGGCGGCAGATACGCAGTATTTT
TRBJ1-6,once,TRBV5-6,TRBD1,CASSSDRSYSPLHF,TGTGCCAGCAGCTCGGACAGGAGTTATTCACCCCTCCACTTT
TRBJ1-4,NA,TRBV3-1/TRBV3-2,NA,CASSPAGRQNEKLFF,TGTGCCAGCAGCCCTGCGGGACGGCAAAATGAAAAACTGTTTTTT
TRBJ2-1,NA,TRBV28,TRBD1,CASRQGAHNEQFF,TGTGCCAGCAGGCAGGGGGCCCACAATGAGCAGTTCTTC
TRBJ2-7,NA,TRBV18,TRBD2,CASSPKTSLFYEQYF,TGTGCCAGCTCACCAAAGACTAGCCTTTTCTACGAGCAGTACTTC
TRBJ1-1,NA,TRBV28,TRBD1,CASSFRTGREAFF,TGTGCCAGCAGTTTCCGGACAGGTCGGGAAGCTTTCTTT
TRBJ2-7,NA,TRBV28,TRBD2,CASTPPGLSPYEQYF,TGTGCCAGCACCCCACCGGGACTAAGCCCCTACGAGCAGTACTTC
TRBJ2-5,NA,TRBV6-2/TRBV6-3,TRBD2,CASSYSTLAARSQETQYF,TGTGCCAGCAGTTACTCTACACTAGCGGCACGGAGCCAAGAGACCCAGTACTTC
TRBJ1-1,NA,TRBV25-1,NA,CASSEDPVLRAFF,TGTGCCAGCAGTGAAGACCCGGTCCTCAGGGCTTTCTTT
TRBJ1-5,NA,TRBV11-3,TRBD1,CASSLGDSSYSNQPQHF,TGTGCCAGCAGCTTAGGGGACAGTTCATATAGCAATCAGCCCCAGCATTTT
TRBJ2-1,NA,TRBV11-2,NA,CASSLPGISYNEQFF,TGTGCCAGCAGCTTACCCGGGATATCGTACAATGAGCAGTTCTTC
TRBJ2-2,NA,TRBV11-3,NA,CASSSSRGNTGELFF,TGTGCCAGCAGCTCTTCCAGGGGGAACACCGGGGAGCTGTTTTTT
TRBJ1-6,NA,TRBV4-3,NA,CASSQDPGIGSPLHF,TGCGCCAGCAGCCAAGATCCGGGGATAGGGTCACCCCTCCACTTT
TRBJ1-5,NA,TRBV12-3/TRBV12-4,NA,CASSFGQPQHF,TGTGCCAGCTCTTTCGGGCAGCCCCAGCATTTT
TRBJ1-2,NA,TRBV6-5,NA,CASSRRDKFYGYTF,TGTGCCAGCAGTCGCCGGGACAAATTCTATGGCTACACCTTC
TRBJ1-6,once,TRBV9,NA,CASSASSSYNSPLHF,TGTGCCAGCAGCGCCTCGAGCTCCTATAATTCACCCCTCCACTTT
TRBJ1-2,NA,TRBV5-4,TRBD1,CASSRQGARDGYTF,TGTGCCAGCAGCCGACAGGGGGCGCGGGATGGCTACACCTTC
TRBJ2-1,NA,TRBV18,TRBD2,CASSPSGGRPDEQFF,TGTGCCAGCTCACCATCGGGGGGGCGTCCGGATGAGCAGTTCTTC
TRBJ1-1,NA,TRBV7-6,NA,CASSLTTGDTEAFF,TGTGCCAGCAGCTTAACGACAGGTGACACTGAAGCTTTCTTT
TRBJ1-2,NA,TRBV28,NA,CASSYRDSFYGYTF,TGTGCCAGCTCATACCGGGACTCATTCTATGGCTACACCTTC
TRBJ2-3,once,TRBV28,TRBD2,CASRPAGLAVSTDTQYF,TGTGCCAGCAGACCAGCAGGACTAGCGGTTAGCACAGATACGCAGTATTTT
TRBJ1-2,NA,TRBV28,NA,CASTATVPYGYTF,TGTGCCAGCACGGCTACAGTACCGTATGGCTACACCTTC
TRBJ2-3,NA,TRBV7-9,NA,CASSPQGPSTDTQYF,TGTGCCAGCAGCCCCCAGGGGCCCAGCACAGATACGCAGTATTTT
TRBJ2-7,NA,TRBV7-9,NA,CASSLEGLRTREQYF,TGTGCCAGCAGCTTAGAAGGACTCCGAACACGGGAGCAGTACTTC
TRBJ2-7,few,TRBV19,TRBD1,CASSPEGARGYEQYF,TGTGCCAGTAGTCCCGAGGGGGCCAGGGGCTACGAGCAGTACTTC
TRBJ1-1,NA,TRBV29-1,TRBD1,CSGSQGRNTEAFF,TGCAGCGGGTCACAGGGGAGGAACACTGAAGCTTTCTTT
TRBJ2-7,NA,TRBV2,NA,CASLEPATSYEQYF,TGTGCCAGCTTAGAACCCGCCACCTCCTACGAGCAGTACTTC